This passage covers 20 T cell receptor beta chains from one sample sequenced in a study of shared clonotypes between healthy human individuals. The assay was immunoSEQ multiplex PCR, and TCRdb's table has in-frame clones only and misses some. The data hold hundreds of thousands of clones, with around 67% observed a single time. Sequencing was done on a sample of memory CD4+ T cells sorted from blood. Specified subset: CD45RA-negative fraction. These receptors were collected from a man under 40 in good health.

The chain combines TRBV25-1 with TRBJ2-3, with 11 bases matching TRBD2. The germline V gene encodes CDR1 MGHDK and CDR2 SYGVNS. CDR3 length: 16 amino acids. Trimming removed 10 bases from V and 6 bases from J; junction bases left unmatched: 15. The CDR3, as DNA: TGTGCCACAAGTCATGCCTCTAGCGGGAGGCGGGATACGCAGTATTTT. Protein sequence: CATSHASSGRRDTQYF.

This chain joins TRBV5-1 and TRBJ2-5, with 11 positions matching TRBD2. CDR3 length: 16 amino acids. The germline gives CDR1 SGHRS, CDR2 YFSETQ. Trimming took 2 bases from V and 1 from J; bases not matched to a gene: 4. The CDR3 is CASSFTSGRSQETQYF. The CDR3 nucleotides read TGCGCCAGCAGCTTTACTAGCGGGAGAAGCCAAGAGACCCAGTACTTC.

This sequence joins TRBV20-1 and TRBJ2-3; D is ambiguous. Germline V gives CDR1 DFQATT, CDR2 SNEGSKA (reference sequence). V gave up 8 bases and J gave up 5 bases, with 11 bases separating them. CDR3 length: 11 amino acids. The CDR3 DNA reads as TGCAGTTCGCATCCTAGAGATACGCAGTATTTT. Amino acids: CSSHPRDTQYF.

V gene TRBV19 combines with J gene TRBJ1-4; the D gene is possibly TRBD1 (6 bases). Trimming stripped 5 bases from V and 11 bases from J, with 12 bases between. CDR1 and CDR2 (germline): LNHDA, SQIVND (reference sequence). The CDR3 totals 12 residues. The CDR3 bases are TGTGCCAGTAGTCCGACAGGACTTAAACTGTTTTTT. It codes for CASSPTGLKLFF.

This chain uses TRBV18 with TRBJ1-5; D is unclear. The germline V and J ends were trimmed by 6 bases and 2 bases, with 14 bases remaining between them. The germline gives CDR1 KGHSH, CDR2 LQKENI. There are 15 residues in the CDR3. The CDR3 reads CASSPRRAGNQPQHF. For the CDR3, the DNA is TGTGCCAGCTCTCCCCGGCGGGCCGGCAATCAGCCCCAGCATTTT. Full variable domain (missing parts from reference TRBV18 and TRBJ1-5): NAGVMQNPRHLVRRRGQEARLRCSPMKGHSHVYWYRQLPEEGLKFMVYLQKENIIDESGMPKERFSAEFPKEGPSILRIQQVVRGDSAAYFCASSPRRAGNQPQHFGDGTRLSIL.

This clone was detected ten times or more. The chain couples TRBV27 to TRBJ2-7; no reliable D call. Trimming took 0 bases from V and 2 from J, leaving 8 bases between them. The CDR3 loop spans 14 amino acids. CDR1 is MNHEY, CDR2 SMNVEV, per germline (reference sequence). CDR3 protein: CASSLSWETYEQYF. CDR3 coding DNA: TGTGCCAGCAGTTTATCGTGGGAAACCTACGAGCAGTACTTC.

The rearrangement uses TRBV30 and TRBJ1-5; D is uncertain. In germline, CDR1 is GTSNPN, CDR2 SVGIG (reference sequence). V gave up 3 bases and J gave up 1 base, with 7 bases separating them. The CDR3 totals 13 residues. In DNA form, the CDR3 reads TGTGCCTGGAGCGACTCGAGCAATCAGCCCCAGCATTTT. It encodes CAWSDSSNQPQHF.

This chain connects TRBV25-1 to TRBJ2-3; no clear D gene. Germline CDR1 MGHDK, CDR2 SYGVNS. With 0 bases removed from V and 1 base from J, the gap between germline ends came to 11 bases. The CDR3 runs 16 residues. DNA for the CDR3: TGTGCCAGCAGTGAATATTCAGGATGGGGCACAGATACGCAGTATTTT. It specifies CASSEYSGWGTDTQYF.

The chain joins TRBV29-1 to TRBJ2-7; the match to TRBD2 covers 11 bases. Germline values: CDR1 SQVTM, CDR2 ANQGSEA. With 1 base clipped from V and 1 base from J, the junction kept 3 bases outside the gene matches. The CDR3 is 15 amino acids. The CDR3 nucleotides are TGCAGCGTTGAAGTACTAGCGGGAGAATCCTACGAGCAGTACTTC. Translated: CSVEVLAGESYEQYF.

The chain combines TRBV7-3 with TRBJ2-1, with 9 nucleotides matching TRBD2. Germline values: CDR1 SGHTA, CDR2 FQGTGA. Trimming took 2 bases from V and 4 from J; bases not matched to a gene: 3. The length of the CDR3 is 15 residues. CDR3 bases: TGTGCCAGCAGCTTAGGGACTAGCAGATACAATGAGCAGTTCTTC. It codes for CASSLGTSRYNEQFF.

As regards this clone: The same CDR3 can be traced to other DNA sequences in this sample. The V call is TRBV7-9, the J call TRBJ2-1; D unresolved. V gave up 1 base and J gave up 6 bases, with 4 bases separating them. The CDR3 loop spans 12 amino acids. Germline values: CDR1 SEHNR, CDR2 FQNEAQ (reference sequence). The CDR3 reads CASSLGLNEQFF. The CDR3 DNA reads as TGTGCCAGCAGCTTAGGACTCAATGAGCAGTTCTTC.

This clone has a handful of counts. The J gene is TRBJ2-1, the V gene TRBV5-4; TRBD1 matches 7 bases. V was pared by 1 base and J by 6 bases, with 7 bases of the junction left unmatched. Germline loops: CDR1 SGHNT, CDR2 YYREEE (reference sequence). CDR3 size: 15 residues. The CDR3: CASSLSDRVGNEQFF. The CDR3 DNA reads TGTGCCAGCAGCTTGAGCGACAGGGTGGGCAATGAGCAGTTCTTC.

The genes are TRBV5-4 and TRBJ2-7; a possible D gene is TRBD1 (6 bases). V was clipped by 4 bases and J by 4 bases, with 12 bases between them. The CDR3 contains 13 residues. Germline CDR1 reads SGHNT; CDR2 reads YYREEE (reference sequence). The CDR3 here is CASSVQGMYEQYF. Written as DNA, the CDR3 is TGTGCCAGCAGCGTCCAGGGGATGTACGAGCAGTACTTC.

This chain connects TRBV11-2 to TRBJ2-4; D perhaps matches TRBD1 (5 bases). The CDR3 loop spans 14 amino acids. Germline values: CDR1 SGHAT, CDR2 FQNNGV. Trimming left V 3 bases short and J 4 bases short, with 10 bases between. DNA of the CDR3: TGTGCCAGCAGCTTCCAGGACACAAAAAACATTCAGTACTTC. Protein sequence: CASSFQDTKNIQYF. Variable domain in full (rest from reference TRBV11-2 and TRBJ2-4): EAGVAQSPRYKIIEKRQSVAFWCNPISGHATLYWYQQILGQGPKLLIQFQNNGVVDDSQLPKDRFSAERLKGVDSTLKIQPAKLEDSAVYLCASSFQDTKNIQYFGAGTRLSVL.

This chain connects TRBV10-1 to TRBJ1-4; 7 bases are a match to TRBD1. The CDR3 runs 17 residues. In germline, CDR1 is WNHNN, CDR2 SYGVQD (reference sequence). The V and J ends lost 6 bases and 4 bases, in that order; junction bases with no gene match: 14. CDR3 protein: CASSDGKGTDVNEKLFF. CDR3 DNA: TGCGCCAGCAGCGACGGAAAAGGGACAGACGTTAATGAAAAACTGTTTTTT.

The chain joins TRBV6-1 to TRBJ1-2; 7 positions match TRBD1. V shed 4 bases and J 3 bases; nucleotides not matched to a gene: 5. The V gene's germline CDR1 is MNHNS and CDR2 SASEGT. This CDR3 has 14 amino acids. CDR3 amino acids: CASSGQGIDYGYTF. The CDR3 nucleotides read TGTGCCAGCAGTGGACAGGGAATCGACTATGGCTACACCTTC.

The V gene is TRBV5-1, the J gene TRBJ1-1; 8 bases agree with TRBD1. CDR3 size: 14 residues. V lost 1 base to trimming and J lost 4 bases; unmatched junction nucleotides: 3. The V gene's germline CDR1 is SGHRS and CDR2 YFSETQ. CDR3 loop: CASSLTGQGTEAFF. Here the CDR3 DNA reads TGCGCCAGCAGCTTGACCGGACAGGGCACTGAAGCTTTCTTT. The variable domain in full, with the rest retrieved from reference TRBV5-1 and TRBJ1-1, is KAGVTQTPRYLIKTRGQQVTLSCSPISGHRSVSWYQQTPGQGLQFLFEYFSETQRNKGNFPGRFSGRQFSNSRSEMNVSTLELGDSALYLCASSLTGQGTEAFFGQGTRLTVV.

The rearrangement links TRBV6-5 to TRBJ2-3; D remains unclear. This CDR3 has 14 residues. Germline-derived CDR1 and CDR2 are MNHEY and SVGAGI. With 6 bases removed from V and 2 bases from J, the gap between germline ends came to 12 bases. The CDR3 reads CASRQTRDTDTQYF. CDR3 nucleotide sequence: TGTGCCAGCAGACAGACGCGTGACACAGATACGCAGTATTTT.

A word on this clone: Within the sample, other DNA sequences also encode this same CDR3. This chain uses TRBV5-6 with TRBJ2-7; D is undetermined. The V and J ends lost 4 bases and 7 bases respectively, with 12 bases between them. The CDR3 is 12 residues long. CDR1 and CDR2 from the germline V gene are SGHDT and YYEEEE. CDR3 sequence: CASSPRLGEQYF. The DNA of the CDR3 is TGTGCCAGCAGCCCCCGCTTGGGGGAGCAGTACTTC.

This clone was found once. The rearrangement uses TRBV19 and TRBJ2-7, with D possibly TRBD1 on 5 matching bases. The CDR3 consists of 14 residues. The V end was cut by 5 bases, the J end by 3 bases, with 14 bases between. Per germline, CDR1 LNHDA and CDR2 SQIVND (reference sequence). The CDR3 DNA follows: TGTGCCAGTAGTTCCCGGCAGGGCGGCTACGAGCAGTACTTC. Translation: CASSSRQGGYEQYF.